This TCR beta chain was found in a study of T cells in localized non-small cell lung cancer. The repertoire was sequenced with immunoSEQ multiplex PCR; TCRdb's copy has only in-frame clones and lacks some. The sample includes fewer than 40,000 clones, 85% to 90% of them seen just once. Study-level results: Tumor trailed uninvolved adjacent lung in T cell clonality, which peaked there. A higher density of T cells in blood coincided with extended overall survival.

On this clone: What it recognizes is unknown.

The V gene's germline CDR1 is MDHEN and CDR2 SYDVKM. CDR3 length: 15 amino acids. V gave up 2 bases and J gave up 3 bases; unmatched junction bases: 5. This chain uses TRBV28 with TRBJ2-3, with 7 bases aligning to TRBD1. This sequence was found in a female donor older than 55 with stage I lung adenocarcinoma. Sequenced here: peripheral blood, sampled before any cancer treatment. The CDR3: CASSLLVRGTDTQYF. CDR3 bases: TGTGCCAGCAGTTTACTCGTCAGGGGGACAGATACGCAGTATTTT.